This TCR beta chain was recorded in a study of blood T cell repertoires in COVID-19. Overall study: Specimens from acute and convalescent COVID-19 originated in the United States, Italy and Spain.

Produced via immunoSEQ multiplex PCR; TCRdb's table is partial and in-frame only. This sample has 200,000 to 250,000 clones, with more than 80% found just once. The CDR3 covers 16 residues. The junction had 15 bases not matched to a gene; V was cut back by 4 bases and J by 8 bases. Germline loops: CDR1 SEHNR, CDR2 FQNEAQ (reference sequence). V is TRBV7-9 and J is TRBJ1-2; 8 nucleotides match TRBD1. The specimen was peripheral blood. This clonotype was sampled from a woman older than 75 with COVID-19, enrolled during active disease. CDR3 sequence (DNA): TGTGCCAGCAGCTACTCTTCGGACAGGGTATTGTGGGGCTACACCTTC. Protein: CASSYSSDRVLWGYTF.